The 2 T cell receptor beta chains in this list originate from one sample, sequenced in a study of blood T cell repertoires in COVID-19. The protocol was immunoSEQ multiplex PCR, while the TCRdb copy is restricted to in-frame clones and leaves out a portion. The table has 150,000 to 200,000 clones, more than 70% seen once. Sequences were obtained from peripheral blood. Receptors originate from a man in his sixties with acute or convalescent COVID-19.

This clone was observed once. This chain joins TRBV5-1 and TRBJ2-2, with TRBD1 matching 7 bases. The germline V gene has CDR1 SGHRS and CDR2 YFSETQ. Losses at the gene ends were 5 bases for V and 6 bases for J; bases not matched to a gene: 13. The CDR3 has 16 residues. CDR3 protein: CASSIRGEGAAGELFF. CDR3 in DNA: TGCGCCAGCAGTATAAGGGGAGAGGGGGCCGCCGGGGAGCTGTTTTTT.

V is TRBV2 and J is TRBJ1-1, with 7 nucleotides matching TRBD1. V was pared by 5 bases and J by 4 bases, with 4 bases of the junction left unmatched. The CDR3 has 13 residues. In germline, CDR1 is SNHLY, CDR2 FYNNEI. The DNA for the CDR3 is TGTGCCAGCAGTCGACAGGGTCGCACTGAAGCTTTCTTT. It encodes CASSRQGRTEAFF.